A selection of T cell receptor beta chains follows, all from one sample in a study of cytomegalovirus exposure and HLA in healthy donors. Sequencing used immunoSEQ multiplex PCR; TCRdb keeps in-frame clones, though not all of them. This sample has 93,000 or so clones, with under 85% found just once. The specimen sequenced was PBMCs. The origin of the receptors is a man aged 50 or older in good health and CMV-seropositive. The CDR3 runs from the conserved cysteine through the conserved F or W. A D gene is named only where the DNA matches it firmly. Some rows have no size entry. The others give once, few or many, or a class for an expanded clone.

D gene	V gene	clone size	CDR3 length	J gene	CDR3 DNA	CDR3 protein
TRBD1	TRBV10-2	NA	12	TRBJ1-4	TGCGCCACGCAGGGGGCAGGTGAAAAACTGTTTTTT	CATQGAGEKLFF
TRBD2	TRBV27	NA	16	TRBJ2-1	TGTGCCAGCAGTCCCCGACGACTAGCGGGAGAGGGTGAGCAGTTCTTC	CASSPRRLAGEGEQFF
NA	TRBV28	NA	14	TRBJ2-6	TGTGCCAGCAGTTTCAGCTCTGGGGCCAACGTCCTGACTTTC	CASSFSSGANVLTF
NA	TRBV30	few	14	TRBJ1-1	TGTGCCTGGAGTGTACTGGGCGTCAGCACTGAAGCTTTCTTT	CAWSVLGVSTEAFF
TRBD2	TRBV5-4	NA	15	TRBJ2-5	TGTGCCAGCAGCTCGACTAGCGGGGTGGAAGAGACCCAGTACTTC	CASSSTSGVEETQYF
NA	TRBV28	NA	13	TRBJ1-3	TGTGCCAGCAACTCGAGGTCGGGAAACACCATATATTTT	CASNSRSGNTIYF
TRBD2	TRBV7-9	NA	18	TRBJ2-3	TGTGCCAGCAGCTTAGGACAGGTCGTGCGGGAGGATACAGATACGCAGTATTTT	CASSLGQVVREDTDTQYF
TRBD1	TRBV15	NA	15	TRBJ2-1	TGTGCCACCAGCCAGTGGGGACAGGGTGACAATGAGCAGTTCTTC	CATSQWGQGDNEQFF
TRBD2	TRBV13	NA	15	TRBJ2-1	TGTGCCAGCAGCTTAGCGGGAGGGGTCTACAATGAGCAGTTCTTC	CASSLAGGVYNEQFF
TRBD2	TRBV2	NA	18	TRBJ2-1	TGTGCCAGCAGTGTGGCGGGAGGACTAGCGGGAGACTACAATGAGCAGTTCTTC	CASSVAGGLAGDYNEQFF
TRBD1	TRBV19	NA	15	TRBJ2-1	TGTGCCAGTAGTGAGACAGGGGATCCCTACAATGAGCAGTTCTTC	CASSETGDPYNEQFF
TRBD1	TRBV5-4	NA	16	TRBJ1-2	TGTGCCAGCACCTTGAAAGGACAGGGGGCGGTTAGTGGCTACACCTTC	CASTLKGQGAVSGYTF
TRBD1	TRBV7-9	NA	15	TRBJ2-5	TGTTCCAGCAGCTACAGGGGATCCAGCCAAGAGACCCAGTACTTC	CSSSYRGSSQETQYF
NA	TRBV13	few	14	TRBJ2-7	TGTGCCAGCAGCTTTAGGGACACCTCCTACGAGCAGTACTTC	CASSFRDTSYEQYF
TRBD1	TRBV19	few	14	TRBJ2-5	TGTGCCAGTAGTACCGGGACAGGGGGGGGGACCCAGTACTTC	CASSTGTGGGTQYF
TRBD1	TRBV15	NA	16	TRBJ2-7	TGTGCCACCAGCAGAGATCTGGGACAGGGGGCCGACGAGCAGTACTTC	CATSRDLGQGADEQYF
TRBD2	TRBV29-1	NA	19	TRBJ2-1	TGCAGCGTTGTCAAATCGGTCCGGCAACTAGCGGGAGGGCCGGGTGAGCAGTTCTTC	CSVVKSVRQLAGGPGEQFF
NA	TRBV13	NA	14	TRBJ1-1	TGTGCCAGCAGCTTAGGCTGGGCGAACACTGAAGCTTTCTTT	CASSLGWANTEAFF
TRBD2	TRBV30	once	15	TRBJ2-2	TGTGCCTGGAGTCGAGTAGCGGGAAACACCGGGGAGCTGTTTTTT	CAWSRVAGNTGELFF
NA	TRBV6-6	NA	16	TRBJ2-7	TGTGCCAGCAGAAGCCCGCAACGTGGGGGCCCCTACGAGCAGTACTTC	CASRSPQRGGPYEQYF
NA	TRBV6-5	NA	15	TRBJ2-7	TGTGCCAGCAGGCGGGGCTGGGGGAGCTCCTACGAGCAGTACTTC	CASRRGWGSSYEQYF
NA	TRBV5-1	NA	14	TRBJ2-2	TGCGCCAGCACCGTGGAGGGTGGCACCGGGGAGCTGTTTTTT	CASTVEGGTGELFF
TRBD1	TRBV30	NA	12	TRBJ2-7	TGTGCCTTGGACAGGGGAACCGACGAGCAGTACTTC	CALDRGTDEQYF
NA	TRBV28	NA	13	TRBJ2-2	TGTGCCAGCAGCTTAGTTAGTTCTCCGGAGCTGTTTTTT	CASSLVSSPELFF
TRBD1	TRBV9	NA	15	TRBJ2-5	TGTGCCAGCAGCTTTCAACAGGGGGGCGGAGAGACCCAGTACTTC	CASSFQQGGGETQYF
NA	TRBV2	NA	16	TRBJ2-3	TGTGCCAGCACCCGGGAGACTAGCAGGGGTGCGGATACGCAGTATTTT	CASTRETSRGADTQYF
TRBD1	TRBV30	NA	15	TRBJ2-5	TGTGCCTGGAGTGTATCAGGACAGGGTCGAGGGACCCAGTACTTC	CAWSVSGQGRGTQYF
NA	TRBV15	NA	16	TRBJ1-4	TGTGCCACCAGCAGAGGAGGACAGCCAACTAATGAAAAACTGTTTTTT	CATSRGGQPTNEKLFF
NA	TRBV4-3	NA	14	TRBJ1-5	TGCGCCAGCAGCCAAGGGCAAAGCAATCAGCCCCAGCATTTT	CASSQGQSNQPQHF